Described below is a single T cell receptor (beta chain) sequence and its context. Its antigen is undetermined. TCRdb processed the RT-PCR reads anew with MiXCR; each CDR3 protein has one entry. The table has roughly 18,000 distinct CDR3 sequences, approximately 63% seen once. The entry originates in a study of yellow fever vaccine responses in identical twins. The V end lost 8 bases, the J end lost 9 bases, and 20 bases lay between the germline ends. From germline, CDR1 is PRHDT and CDR2 FYEKMQ (reference sequence). This CDR3 has 14 residues. Overall study findings and caveats: Twins' vaccine T cell responses were reported to seem partly convergent and partly personalized.

Sequences were derived from T cells from blood (PBMCs), unsorted or a sorted subset (not recorded which), sampled before or after yellow fever vaccination (not recorded which). The receptor's source is a woman under 30 who received the yellow fever vaccine. J is TRBJ2-1 and V is TRBV13; D not resolved. For the CDR3, the DNA is TGTGCCAGCGCCCTAGTGCCCCCGTCCGGTGAGCAGTTCTTC. It specifies CASALVPPSGEQFF. The full variable domain, in which reference TRBV13 and TRBJ2-1 provide the parts outside the CDR3, is AAGVIQSPRHLIKEKRETATLKCYPIPRHDTVYWYQQGPGQDPQFLISFYEKMQSDKGSIPDRFSAQQFSDYHSELNMSSLELGDSALYFCASALVPPSGEQFFGPGTRLTVL.